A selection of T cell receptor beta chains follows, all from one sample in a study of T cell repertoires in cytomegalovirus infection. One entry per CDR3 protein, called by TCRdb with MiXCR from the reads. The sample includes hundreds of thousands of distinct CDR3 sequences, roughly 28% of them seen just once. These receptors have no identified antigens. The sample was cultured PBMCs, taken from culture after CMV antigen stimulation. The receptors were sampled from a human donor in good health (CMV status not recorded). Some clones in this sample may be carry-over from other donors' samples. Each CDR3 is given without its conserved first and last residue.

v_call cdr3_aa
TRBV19 ASSPMGGSENSPLH
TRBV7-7 ASSRRYGDYTIY
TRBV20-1 SAPGLLAYEQY
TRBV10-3 AIRLESPNYGYT
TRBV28 ASSLYGTGGSGANVLT
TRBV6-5 ASRAGPEKSWTGELF
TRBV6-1 ASSEDNHMNTEAF
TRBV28 ASSHRGRVKTQY
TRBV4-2 ASSQGTGIPEAF
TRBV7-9 ASSFVREVGTGELF
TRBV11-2 ASSRRTGNTEAF
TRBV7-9 ASRLRDGVSGANVLT
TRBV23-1 ASNHKVKTGPACEQY
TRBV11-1 ASSRGRNSYEQY
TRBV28 ASTPGVESYNEQF
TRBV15 ATSQGAENIQY
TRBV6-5 ASSDSDFEAF
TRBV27 ASSFQRGRGGNEQF
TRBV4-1 ASSHNSQGVNTEAF
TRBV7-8 ASSLTHPRGTPTEAF
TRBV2 ATDRMAYEQY
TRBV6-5 ASSNRAPGSEKLF
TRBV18 ASSSQGLGNQPQH
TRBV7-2 ASSSRQGAYTEAF
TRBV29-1 SVWLAKTGQQNYGYT
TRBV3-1 ASSQGGVGRF
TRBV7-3 ASSPTLHNEQF
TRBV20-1 SASTGRNYGYT
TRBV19 ASSWGQGGEKLF
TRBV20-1 STPGRGLETQY
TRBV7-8 ASSFSSHRTDTQY
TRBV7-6 ASSPRLAGIYEQF
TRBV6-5 ASGTANPYEQY
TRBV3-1 ASSQDLWAGPVSEQY
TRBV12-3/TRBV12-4 ASSVSGTGRYEQY
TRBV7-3 ASSKGAGGTDTQY